The clone carrying this T cell receptor (beta chain) has only one observation. Sequenced by immunoSEQ multiplex PCR; TCRdb stores in-frame clones only, minus some. The table shows roughly 320,000 clones, with approximately 85% occurring only once. The sample originates from a study of blood T cell repertoires in COVID-19. CDR1 is KGHDR, CDR2 SFDVKD, per germline. V lost 5 bases and J lost 1, with 8 bases in between. The CDR3 runs to 14 residues. The receptor's source is a human donor in a cohort sampled during active COVID-19. The rearrangement joins TRBV24-1 to TRBJ1-5; possibly TRBD1 for D (6 bases). Sequenced material: peripheral blood. CDR3 protein: CATSVGTSNQPQHF. Here the CDR3 DNA reads TGTGCCACCAGTGTAGGGACAAGCAATCAGCCCCAGCATTTT.